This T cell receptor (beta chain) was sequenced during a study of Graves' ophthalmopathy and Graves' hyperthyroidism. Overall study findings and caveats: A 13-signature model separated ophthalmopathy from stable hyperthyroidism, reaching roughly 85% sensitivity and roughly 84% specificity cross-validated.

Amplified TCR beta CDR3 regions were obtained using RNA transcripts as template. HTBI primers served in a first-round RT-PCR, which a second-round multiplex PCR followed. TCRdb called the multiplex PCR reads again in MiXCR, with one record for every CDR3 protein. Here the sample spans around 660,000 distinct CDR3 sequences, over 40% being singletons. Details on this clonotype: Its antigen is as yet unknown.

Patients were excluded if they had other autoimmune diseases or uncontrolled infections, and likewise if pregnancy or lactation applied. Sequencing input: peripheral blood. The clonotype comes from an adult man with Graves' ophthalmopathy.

The CDR3 protein is CASRAPGANEKLFF. CDR3 nucleotide sequence: TGTGCCAGCAGAGCTCCGGGAGCTAATGAAAAACTGTTTTTT. The V gene is TRBV2, the J gene TRBJ1-4; no definite D call. The CDR3 spans 14 residues. Germline V lookup: CDR1 SNHLY, CDR2 FYNNEI. The germline V and J ends were trimmed by 6 bases and 3 bases, with 11 bases remaining between them.